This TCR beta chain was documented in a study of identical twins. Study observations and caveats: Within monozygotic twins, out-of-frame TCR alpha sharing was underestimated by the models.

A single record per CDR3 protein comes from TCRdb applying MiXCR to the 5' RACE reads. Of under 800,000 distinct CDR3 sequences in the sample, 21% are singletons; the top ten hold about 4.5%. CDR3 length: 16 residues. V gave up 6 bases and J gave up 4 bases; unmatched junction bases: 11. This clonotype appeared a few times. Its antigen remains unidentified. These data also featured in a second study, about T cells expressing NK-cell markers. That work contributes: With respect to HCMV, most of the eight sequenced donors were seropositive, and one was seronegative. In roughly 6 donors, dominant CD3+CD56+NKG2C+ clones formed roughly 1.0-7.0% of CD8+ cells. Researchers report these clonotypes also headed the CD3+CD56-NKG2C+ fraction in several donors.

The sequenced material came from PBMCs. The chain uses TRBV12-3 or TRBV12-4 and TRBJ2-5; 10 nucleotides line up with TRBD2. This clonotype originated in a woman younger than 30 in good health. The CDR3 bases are TGTGCCAGCAGCTCCTCCGGGACTAGCGCACCAGAGACCCAGTACTTC. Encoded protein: CASSSSGTSAPETQYF.